The 11 T cell receptor beta chains in this list originate from one sample, sequenced in a study of beta chain features in type 1 diabetes. The whole isolated RNA underwent reverse transcription, so sequencing captured expressed TCRB transcripts. Using immunoSEQ multiplex PCR, the repertoire was profiled, and TCRdb retains in-frame clones only, with some absent. The table shows about 210,000 clones, with approximately 11% occurring only once. Sequencing was carried out using central memory CD4+ T cells from blood. The receptors stem from a man between 18 and 35 years old in good health.

This clone occurred many times. V is TRBV18 and J is TRBJ2-1; the match to TRBD1 covers 7 bases. The CDR3 extends over 16 amino acids. Losses at the gene ends were 0 bases for V and 0 bases for J; bases not matched to a gene: 2. CDR1 and CDR2 (germline): KGHSH, LQKENI. CDR3 nucleotides: TGTGCCAGCTCACCACCACAGGGGATCTCCTACAATGAGCAGTTCTTC. It specifies CASSPPQGISYNEQFF.

This clone occurred a few times. The chain joins TRBV27 to TRBJ2-2; D perhaps matches TRBD2 (6 bases). The CDR3 has 15 amino acids. V lost 8 bases and J 4 bases, leaving 17 bases between the germline ends. Germline V lookup: CDR1 MNHEY, CDR2 SMNVEV (reference sequence). DNA of the CDR3: TGTGCCAGCGGCCCCTGGCGGGATACCACCGGGGAGCTGTTTTTT. It is translated as CASGPWRDTTGELFF.

J is TRBJ2-7 and V is TRBV20-1, with D perhaps TRBD2 (5 bases). From germline, CDR1 is DFQATT and CDR2 SNEGSKA (reference sequence). Trimming cost V 6 bases and J 7 bases, with 13 bases left between them. The CDR3 has 11 amino acids. Written as DNA, the CDR3 is TGCAGTGCCCCCACCCCGGGGGAGCAGTACTTC. Translated, it gives CSAPTPGEQYF.

There are a few counts of this clone. The chain has TRBV30 and TRBJ1-5, with D maybe TRBD1 (5 bases). This CDR3 is 17 amino acids long. The germline CDR1 and CDR2 sequences are GTSNPN and SVGIG (reference sequence). V lost 8 bases and J 9 bases, leaving 32 bases between the germline ends. The CDR3 region is CASNRDGLQLIKRPQHF. The CDR3 DNA is TGTGCCAGTAACCGGGACGGCCTTCAACTAATAAAAAGGCCCCAGCATTTT.

The chain links TRBV29-1 to TRBJ2-3; 7 bases match TRBD2. The CDR3 loop spans 14 amino acids. CDR1 is SQVTM, CDR2 ANQGSEA, per germline. The CDR3 here is CTALGGRGTDTQYF. The CDR3, as DNA: TGCACCGCCCTGGGCGGGAGAGGCACAGATACGCAGTATTTT.

This clone was counted many times. The V and J genes are TRBV14 and TRBJ2-1; D ambiguous. The V and J ends lost 0 bases and 9 bases respectively, with 9 bases between them. In germline, CDR1 is SGHDN, CDR2 FVKESK. The CDR3 has 13 amino acids. The CDR3: CASSQERESEQFF. The CDR3 DNA reads as TGTGCCAGCAGCCAAGAACGCGAGTCTGAGCAGTTCTTC.

This clone was seen a handful of times. The rearrangement uses TRBV5-5 and TRBJ2-1; 7 bases map to TRBD2. Germline V CDR1 and CDR2: SGHKS, YYEKEE (reference sequence). The CDR3 extends over 11 amino acids. J lost 9 bases, V lost 4 bases, and 1 base had no gene match. The CDR3: CASSGRGEQFF. CDR3 coding DNA: TGTGCCAGCAGCGGGAGGGGTGAGCAGTTCTTC.

The V gene is TRBV30, the J gene TRBJ1-5; possibly TRBD1 for D (6 bases). The V gene lost 4 bases and the J gene lost 1 base, with 20 bases spanning the gap. Germline CDR1 GTSNPN, CDR2 SVGIG (reference sequence). The CDR3 is 17 amino acids. CDR3 in amino acids: CAWIGQGFSGSNQPQHF. CDR3 nucleotides: TGTGCCTGGATCGGCCAGGGGTTTTCGGGGAGCAATCAGCCCCAGCATTTT.

This clone was counted ten times or more. The chain couples TRBV11-2 to TRBJ2-7; TRBD2 matches at 7 bases. CDR1 is SGHAT and CDR2 is FQNNGV in the germline V gene. CDR3 size: 14 residues. Losses at the gene ends were 3 bases for V and 4 bases for J; bases not matched to a gene: 6. The CDR3: CASSFLGGSYEQYF. The CDR3 DNA reads as TGTGCCAGCAGCTTTCTCGGCGGGAGTTACGAGCAGTACTTC.

CDR3: CASSPRGELNTEAFF. Written as DNA, the CDR3 is TGTGCCAGCTCACCAAGGGGGGAATTGAACACTGAAGCTTTCTTT. The chain uses TRBV18 and TRBJ1-1, with a weak D call TRBD1 (6 bases). This CDR3 comprises 15 residues. Germline V gene lookup returns CDR1 KGHSH and CDR2 LQKENI. Trimming stripped 2 bases from V and 0 bases from J, with 10 bases between.

This clone was observed many times. The V gene is TRBV27, the J gene TRBJ2-7; 8 nucleotides align to TRBD2. Germline loops: CDR1 MNHEY, CDR2 SMNVEV (reference sequence). The V segment lost 8 bases and the J segment 4 bases; nucleotides outside the gene matches: 13. The CDR3 runs to 15 residues. The CDR3 here is CASGVTSVASYEQYF. The CDR3 DNA follows: TGTGCCAGCGGGGTGACTAGCGTTGCTTCATACGAGCAGTACTTC.